The following is a T cell receptor beta chain sequence with its context. The antigen remains undetermined. Unique molecular identifiers were carried by the TCR beta cDNA libraries. MiXCR, applied by TCRdb to the PCR reads, yields one record per CDR3 protein. Of about 770,000 distinct CDR3 sequences in the sample, 46% were seen once. This entry belongs to a study of post-analysis software for immune sequencing data. Study-wide results and caveats: Patients used about 5 TRBV segments, including TRBV5-6, TRBV5-1 and TRBV20-1, more often than controls. For normalized Chao1 diversity, multiple sclerosis patients scored significantly lower than controls did.

J gave up 2 bases and V 7 bases, and 13 bases lay outside the gene matches. The CDR3 has 16 residues. The sequence was obtained from a girl between 5 and 17 years old with multiple sclerosis. V gene TRBV12-3 or TRBV12-4 combines with J gene TRBJ1-2, with 7 bases lining up with TRBD1. Sequences were obtained from blood. Written as DNA, the CDR3 is TGTGCCAGCACCATTGTGGGACAGCCCGGGAACTATGGCTACACCTTC. This codes for CASTIVGQPGNYGYTF.